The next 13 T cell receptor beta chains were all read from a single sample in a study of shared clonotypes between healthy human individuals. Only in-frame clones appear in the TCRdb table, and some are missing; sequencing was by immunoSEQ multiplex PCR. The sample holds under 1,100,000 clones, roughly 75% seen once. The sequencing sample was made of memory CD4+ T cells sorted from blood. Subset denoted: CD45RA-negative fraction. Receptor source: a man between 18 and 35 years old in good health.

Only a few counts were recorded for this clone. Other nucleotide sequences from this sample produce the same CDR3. The CDR3 nucleotides read TGTGCCAGCAGCTTGGGAGGAGTCTACGAGCAGTACTTC. Translating gives CASSLGGVYEQYF. This sequence joins TRBV11-2 and TRBJ2-7, with a weak D call TRBD2 (6 bases). Germline CDR1 SGHAT, CDR2 FQNNGV. This CDR3 has 13 amino acids. Trimming shortened V by 3 bases and J by 3 bases, and 9 bases separated the two germline ends.

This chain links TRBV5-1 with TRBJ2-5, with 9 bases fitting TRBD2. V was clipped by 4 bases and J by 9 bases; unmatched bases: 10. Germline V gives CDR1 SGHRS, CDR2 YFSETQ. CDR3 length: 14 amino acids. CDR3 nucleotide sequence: TGCGCCAGCAGCCCCGCGGCGGGGGGGCAGCCCCAGTACTTC. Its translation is CASSPAAGGQPQYF. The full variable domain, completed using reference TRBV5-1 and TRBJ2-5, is KAGVTQTPRYLIKTRGQQVTLSCSPISGHRSVSWYQQTPGQGLQFLFEYFSETQRNKGNFPGRFSGRQFSNSRSEMNVSTLELGDSALYLCASSPAAGGQPQYFGPGTRLLVL.

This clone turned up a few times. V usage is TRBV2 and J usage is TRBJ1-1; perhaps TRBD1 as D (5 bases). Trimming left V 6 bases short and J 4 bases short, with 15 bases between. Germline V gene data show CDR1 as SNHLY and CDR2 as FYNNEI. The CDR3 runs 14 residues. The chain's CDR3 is CASSGQGQITEAFF. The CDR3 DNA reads TGTGCCAGCAGCGGTCAGGGCCAGATCACTGAAGCTTTCTTT.

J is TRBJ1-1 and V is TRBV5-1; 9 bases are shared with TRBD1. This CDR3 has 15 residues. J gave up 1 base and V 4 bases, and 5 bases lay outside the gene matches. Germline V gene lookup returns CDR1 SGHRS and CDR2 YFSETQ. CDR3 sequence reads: CASSPQGATNTEAFF. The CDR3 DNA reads TGCGCCAGCAGCCCACAGGGGGCCACGAACACTGAAGCTTTCTTT.

CDR3 protein: CARSFFASGENNEQFF. CDR3 nucleotides: TGTGCCAGAAGCTTTTTTGCTAGCGGGGAGAACAATGAGCAGTTCTTC. This chain links TRBV5-3 with TRBJ2-1, with TRBD2 identical over 9 bases. TRBV5-3 is annotated as an ORF whose role is uncertain. The CDR3 is 16 amino acids. V gave up 2 bases and J gave up 5 bases; unmatched junction bases: 8.

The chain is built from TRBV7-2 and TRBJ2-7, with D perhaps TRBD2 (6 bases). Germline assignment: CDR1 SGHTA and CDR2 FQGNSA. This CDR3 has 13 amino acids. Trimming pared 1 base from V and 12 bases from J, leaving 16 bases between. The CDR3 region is CASSLVAELGPYF. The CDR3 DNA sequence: TGTGCCAGCAGCTTAGTAGCGGAATTAGGGCCGTACTTC. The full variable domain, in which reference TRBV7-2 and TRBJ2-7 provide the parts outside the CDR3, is GAGVSQSPSNKVTEKGKDVELRCDPISGHTALYWYRQSLGQGLEFLIYFQGNSAPDKSGLPSDRFSAERTGGSVSTLTIQRTQQEDSAVYLCASSLVAELGPYFGPGTRLTVT.

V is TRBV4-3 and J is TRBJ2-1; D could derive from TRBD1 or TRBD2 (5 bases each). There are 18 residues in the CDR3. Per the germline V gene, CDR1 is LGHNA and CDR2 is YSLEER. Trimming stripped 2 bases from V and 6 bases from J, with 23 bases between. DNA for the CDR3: TGCGCCAGCAGCCAAACCCATCTTCACGGGACGTCCCCCAATGAGCAGTTCTTC. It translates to CASSQTHLHGTSPNEQFF.

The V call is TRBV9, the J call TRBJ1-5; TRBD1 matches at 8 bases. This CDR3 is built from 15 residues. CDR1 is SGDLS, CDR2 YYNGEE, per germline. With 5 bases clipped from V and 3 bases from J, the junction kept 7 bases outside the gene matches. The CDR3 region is CASSAEDRANQPQHF. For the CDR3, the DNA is TGTGCCAGCAGTGCTGAGGACAGGGCCAATCAGCCCCAGCATTTT.

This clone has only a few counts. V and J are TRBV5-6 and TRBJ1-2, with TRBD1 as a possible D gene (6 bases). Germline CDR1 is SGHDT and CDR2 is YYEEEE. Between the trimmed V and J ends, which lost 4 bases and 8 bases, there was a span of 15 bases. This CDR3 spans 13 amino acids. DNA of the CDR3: TGTGCCAGCAGCACTGGGATCACAGGGGGCTACACCTTC. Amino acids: CASSTGITGGYTF.

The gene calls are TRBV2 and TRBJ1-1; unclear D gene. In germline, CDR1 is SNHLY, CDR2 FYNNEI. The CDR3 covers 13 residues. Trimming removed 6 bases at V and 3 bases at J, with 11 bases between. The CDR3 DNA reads TGTGCCAGCAGGAAGACAACTTACACTGAAGCTTTCTTT. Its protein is CASRKTTYTEAFF.

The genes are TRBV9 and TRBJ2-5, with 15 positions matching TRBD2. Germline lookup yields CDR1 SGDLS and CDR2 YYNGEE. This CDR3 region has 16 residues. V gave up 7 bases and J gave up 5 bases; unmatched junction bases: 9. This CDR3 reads CASGRTGTSGGETQYF. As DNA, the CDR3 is TGTGCCAGCGGACGGACAGGGACTAGCGGGGGGGAGACCCAGTACTTC.

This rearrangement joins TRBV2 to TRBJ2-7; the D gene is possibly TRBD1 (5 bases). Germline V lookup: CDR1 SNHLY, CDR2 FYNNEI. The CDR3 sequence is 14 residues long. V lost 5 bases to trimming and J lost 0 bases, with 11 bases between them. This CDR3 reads CASSSQGDSYEQYF. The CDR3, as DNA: TGTGCCAGCAGTTCCCAAGGGGACTCCTACGAGCAGTACTTC.

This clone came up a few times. This CDR3 is CASSFPGTEDEQYF. The DNA for the CDR3 is TGTGCCAGCAGTTTCCCCGGGACAGAGGACGAGCAGTACTTC. The chain links TRBV28 to TRBJ2-7; 7 nucleotides line up with TRBD1. CDR3 size: 14 residues. Germline V gene sequence: CDR1 MDHEN, CDR2 SYDVKM. V lost 3 bases and J lost 5; bases outside the gene matches: 7.